Below, one T cell receptor (beta chain) is given with its context. Its antigen remains unidentified. These data come from a study of CD8+CD57+ T cells in acquired aplastic anemia. Study-wide context: Isolated CD4+ and CD8+ cells, once sorted, yielded DNA averaging about 3.4 ug.

CDR3 and TCR beta VDJ profiling relied on a genomic DNA template. TCRdb analysed the reads with MiXCR anew, one entry per CDR3 protein. The sample has 200,000 to 300,000 distinct CDR3 sequences, less than 85% seen once; the top ten hold approximately 40%. Whole-study findings and limits: It was found that fewer than 35 CD8+ CDR3 sequences were shared between patients and controls. Between patients and controls, CD8+ Simpson's diversity did not vary significantly.

Only patients with CD8+CD57+ cell expansion on flow cytometry were chosen for sequencing. This CDR3 has 18 residues. V was trimmed by 6 bases and J by 3 bases, leaving 27 bases between them. This receptor was taken from a human donor with aplastic anemia. The chain recombines TRBV12-3 or TRBV12-4 with TRBJ2-7; D remains ambiguous. Sequencing was done on a sample of sorted CD4+, CD8+, or CD8+CD57+ T cells (not recorded which) from PBMCs. The CDR3 DNA follows: TGTGCCAGCAGCTTTCCCGACGCCCGGAAAGCCCTTTACTACGAGCAGTACGTC. Protein sequence: CASSFPDARKALYYEQYV.